The 25 T cell receptor beta chains given below trace back to one sample, sequenced in a study of CD8 T cells in ankylosing spondylitis. Study outcomes and limitations: What appeared characteristic of ankylosing spondylitis blood was a TCR beta motif of fewer than ten highly homologous variants.

No cognate antigen is known for these TCRs. TCRdb re-called the 5' RACE reads through MiXCR, storing one row per CDR3 protein. The sample consists of more than 600,000 distinct CDR3 sequences, around 20% of them appearing once. Material: blood, either unsorted or a sorted T cell fraction (not recorded which). The receptors come from a male donor with ankylosing spondylitis.

The CDR3 is CSVEDPRRRTGELFF. CDR3 coding DNA: TGCAGCGTTGAAGATCCGAGGAGAAGGACCGGGGAGCTGTTTTTT. The chain links TRBV29-1 to TRBJ2-2; D gene uncertain. The CDR3 covers 15 residues. Germline V gives CDR1 SQVTM, CDR2 ANQGSEA. V was cut by 0 bases and J by 5 bases, with 13 bases left in between.

V is TRBV10-3 and J is TRBJ2-7, with D possibly TRBD2 on 6 matching bases. The V gene lost 10 bases and the J gene lost 5 bases, with 21 bases spanning the gap. Germline CDR1 reads ENHRY; CDR2 reads SYGVKD. The CDR3 contains 14 residues. CDR3: CATARVRDEDEQYF. DNA of the CDR3: TGTGCCACGGCCCGTGTGCGGGATGAGGACGAGCAGTACTTC.

There are a few counts of this clonotype. The chain has TRBV29-1 and TRBJ1-3; the D is unclear. The germline V and J ends were trimmed by 2 bases and 1 base, with 6 bases remaining between them. Germline lookup yields CDR1 SQVTM and CDR2 ANQGSEA. The CDR3 covers 13 residues. The DNA of the CDR3 is TGCAGCGTTGAATCTACATCTGGAAACACCATATATTTT. Protein sequence: CSVESTSGNTIYF.

This clonotype was observed a handful of times. The chain has TRBV5-6 and TRBJ2-1; possibly TRBD2 for D (6 bases). The CDR3 extends over 13 amino acids. Per germline, CDR1 SGHDT and CDR2 YYEEEE. With 2 bases removed from V and 8 bases from J, the gap between germline ends came to 11 bases. CDR3 amino acids: CASSLTSLDEQFF. CDR3 DNA: TGTGCCAGCAGCTTAACTAGCTTGGATGAGCAGTTCTTC.

The chain recombines TRBV7-9 with TRBJ2-6, with D tentatively TRBD1 (5 bases). In germline, CDR1 is SEHNR, CDR2 FQNEAQ (reference sequence). V gave up 0 bases and J gave up 0 bases, with 6 bases separating them. The CDR3 length is 16 residues. The CDR3 sequence: CASSLAGPSGANVLTF. Here the CDR3 DNA reads TGTGCCAGCAGCTTAGCGGGGCCCTCTGGGGCCAACGTCCTGACTTTC. Based on the CDR3 plus reference TRBV7-9 and TRBJ2-6, the full variable domain is DTGVSQNPRHKITKRGQNVTFRCDPISEHNRLYWYRQTLGQGPEFLTYFQNEAQLEKSRLLSDRFSAERPKGSFSTLEIQRTEQGDSAMYLCASSLAGPSGANVLTFGAGSRLTVL.

This clonotype came up a few times. The chain joins TRBV28 to TRBJ1-1, with TRBD1 matching over 11 bases. This CDR3 spans 15 amino acids. Per germline, CDR1 MDHEN and CDR2 SYDVKM. Trimming took 3 bases from V and 5 from J; bases not matched to a gene: 5. CDR3 sequence: CASSFPGTGGTEAFF. CDR3 bases: TGTGCCAGCAGTTTCCCTGGGACAGGGGGAACTGAAGCTTTCTTT.

The CDR3: CASSPATSGGAPGELFF. CDR3 DNA sequence: TGCGCCAGCAGCCCTGCTACTAGCGGGGGGGCCCCCGGGGAGCTGTTTTTT. The chain uses TRBV5-1 and TRBJ2-2; 13 bases map to TRBD2. Germline V gene data show CDR1 as SGHRS and CDR2 as YFSETQ. V dropped 4 bases and J dropped 6; count of bases not matched to a gene: 9. CDR3 length equals 17 residues.

In this sample, this clonotype turned up a few times. This sequence joins TRBV10-3 and TRBJ1-1; possible D gene TRBD1, 5 bases. The V and J ends lost 7 bases and 2 bases respectively, with 20 bases between them. This CDR3 spans 16 amino acids. Germline loops: CDR1 ENHRY, CDR2 SYGVKD. The DNA for the CDR3 is TGTGCCATCAAAGGCCAAAAGACGGGGGGAAACACTGAAGCTTTCTTT. Protein: CAIKGQKTGGNTEAFF.

V usage is TRBV4-2 and J usage is TRBJ2-1, with D perhaps TRBD1 (6 bases). Germline CDR1 LGHNA, CDR2 YNFKEQ. The CDR3 loop spans 15 amino acids. Trimming left V 4 bases short and J 0 bases short, with 10 bases between. CDR3 DNA: TGTGCCAGCAGCCCAGGGGCGGGCTCCTACAATGAGCAGTTCTTC. Translated, it gives CASSPGAGSYNEQFF.

This clonotype came up a few times. The chain links TRBV12-3 or TRBV12-4 to TRBJ2-1, with 9 bases that match TRBD2. Losses at the gene ends were 4 bases for V and 8 bases for J; bases not matched to a gene: 6. The CDR3 has 14 residues. The CDR3 sequence: CASSSVAGVDEQFF. CDR3 nucleotide sequence: TGTGCCAGCAGTTCTGTAGCGGGAGTCGATGAGCAGTTCTTC.

This clonotype has just a few counts. The V call is TRBV10-3, the J call TRBJ2-1; D is unresolved. The CDR3 totals 13 residues. V was shortened by 3 bases and J by 8 bases, with 11 bases between the two germline ends. The germline gives CDR1 ENHRY, CDR2 SYGVKD. For the CDR3, the DNA is TGTGCCATCAGTGAATCAGCCGTTTATGAGCAGTTCTTC. It specifies CAISESAVYEQFF.

The chain is built from TRBV10-2 and TRBJ2-1, with TRBD2 matching over 13 bases. This CDR3 has 16 amino acids. V trimming: 8 bases; J trimming: 6 bases; junction bases outside the gene matches: 10. Germline lookup yields CDR1 WSHSY and CDR2 SAAADI. The CDR3 DNA follows: TGCGCCAGCCGACTAGGACTAGCGGGGGTTGGCAATGAGCAGTTCTTC. Its protein is CASRLGLAGVGNEQFF.

This chain links TRBV5-4 with TRBJ2-5, with 10 positions matching TRBD2. V shed 3 bases and J 2 bases; nucleotides not matched to a gene: 7. The germline V gene has CDR1 SGHNT and CDR2 YYREEE (reference sequence). The CDR3 is made up of 16 amino acids. The CDR3, as DNA: TGTGCCAGCAGCTCCCCCCCTAGCGGGAGTCAAGAGACCCAGTACTTC. The encoded protein is CASSSPPSGSQETQYF.

The chain employs TRBV5-1 and TRBJ2-3, with D perhaps given as TRBD1 or TRBD2 (5 bases each). This CDR3 has 15 amino acids. Trimming removed 4 bases from V and 2 bases from J, with 14 bases in between. Germline V CDR1 and CDR2: SGHRS, YFSETQ. The CDR3 region is CASSPGRRNTDTQYF. The CDR3, as DNA: TGCGCCAGCAGCCCGGGGCGCAGAAACACAGATACGCAGTATTTT.

This clonotype occurred a few times. V is TRBV12-3 or TRBV12-4 and J is TRBJ2-5; TRBD1 is a possible D gene (5 bases). The CDR3 sequence is 14 residues long. The V end was cut by 2 bases, the J end by 3 bases, with 10 bases between. The CDR3 nucleotides are TGTGCCAGCAGTTTATACGGCAGGGAAGAGACCCAGTACTTC. This translates into CASSLYGREETQYF.

The sample holds a few counts of this clonotype. The V call is TRBV14, the J call TRBJ1-6; the D is unclear. V was shortened by 0 bases and J by 3 bases, with 3 bases between the two germline ends. CDR3 length: 14 amino acids. The V gene's germline CDR1 is SGHDN and CDR2 FVKESK. The CDR3 region has the DNA TGTGCCAGCAGCCAAGACTACTATAATTCACCCCTCCACTTT. It codes for CASSQDYYNSPLHF. The full variable domain, completed using reference TRBV14 and TRBJ1-6, is EAGVTQFPSHSVIEKGQTVTLRCDPISGHDNLYWYRRVMGKEIKFLLHFVKESKQDESGMPNNRFLAERTGGTYSTLKVQPAELEDSGVYFCASSQDYYNSPLHFGNGTRLTVT.

This clonotype has a handful of counts. V and J are TRBV28 and TRBJ2-1; TRBD2 agrees at 11 bases. Germline CDR1 and CDR2: MDHEN and SYDVKM. This CDR3 contains 18 residues. After removal of 7 bases from V and 8 bases from J, the junction contained 19 bases not matched to a gene. This chain's CDR3 is CASTPAILKLAGEDEQFF. DNA of the CDR3: TGTGCCAGCACCCCCGCAATCCTCAAACTAGCGGGAGAAGATGAGCAGTTCTTC. Based on the CDR3 plus reference TRBV28 and TRBJ2-1, the full variable domain is DVKVTQSSRYLVKRTGEKVFLECVQDMDHENMFWYRQDPGLGLRLIYFSYDVKMKEKGDIPEGYSVSREKKERFSLILESASTNQTSMYLCASTPAILKLAGEDEQFFGPGTRLTVL.

The rearrangement links TRBV12-3 or TRBV12-4 to TRBJ2-6; a weak D match, TRBD1 (6 bases). The V gene lost 3 bases and the J gene lost 0 bases, with 15 bases spanning the gap. The CDR3 covers 18 residues. The CDR3 region is CASSFLPGASSGANVLTF. The CDR3 DNA reads as TGTGCCAGCAGTTTTCTACCAGGGGCGAGCTCTGGGGCCAACGTCCTGACTTTC.

This clonotype was picked up many times. This sequence joins TRBV5-1 and TRBJ2-2, with 8 bases lining up with TRBD2. This CDR3 spans 16 amino acids. Germline lookup yields CDR1 SGHRS and CDR2 YFSETQ. Trimming took 1 base from V and 7 from J; bases not matched to a gene: 9. Written as DNA, the CDR3 is TGCGCCAGCAGCTTGTACGGGACTAGTCGGGTCGGGGAGCTGTTTTTT. Its protein product is CASSLYGTSRVGELFF.

This clonotype occurred a few times. The chain carries TRBV7-3 and TRBJ1-1, with D possibly TRBD1 on 5 matching bases. Trimming left V 4 bases short and J 3 bases short, with 15 bases between. CDR1 SGHTA and CDR2 FQGTGA come from the germline V gene. The CDR3 consists of 15 residues. The CDR3 spells CASSSWGGEDTEAFF. The CDR3 nucleotides are TGTGCCAGCAGCTCCTGGGGAGGGGAGGACACTGAAGCTTTCTTT.

The J gene is TRBJ2-1, the V gene TRBV28; 8 nucleotides agree with TRBD2. With V trimmed by 1 base and J by 4 bases, 6 bases remained unmatched. The CDR3 runs 16 residues. Per the germline V gene, CDR1 is MDHEN and CDR2 is SYDVKM. CDR3 residues: CASSLSGRAVYNEQFF. CDR3 DNA sequence: TGTGCCAGCAGTTTATCCGGGAGGGCCGTTTACAATGAGCAGTTCTTC.

The J gene is TRBJ2-4, the V gene TRBV28; TRBD2 matches 11 bases. The CDR3 spans 17 residues. The ends lost 5 bases at V and 0 bases at J; junction bases unmatched: 6. Germline V gene data show CDR1 as MDHEN and CDR2 as SYDVKM. The CDR3 coding sequence is TGTGCCAGCAGTCAAACCGGGACTAGCGGAGCCAAAAACATTCAGTACTTC. This gives the protein CASSQTGTSGAKNIQYF. The variable domain in full, with the rest retrieved from reference TRBV28 and TRBJ2-4, is DVKVTQSSRYLVKRTGEKVFLECVQDMDHENMFWYRQDPGLGLRLIYFSYDVKMKEKGDIPEGYSVSREKKERFSLILESASTNQTSMYLCASSQTGTSGAKNIQYFGAGTRLSVL.

This clonotype was counted at least ten times. This rearrangement joins TRBV12-3 or TRBV12-4 to TRBJ2-3, with TRBD1 matching over 7 bases. There are 16 residues in the CDR3. Germline trimming cut 6 bases from V and 2 bases from J; bases unmatched to any gene: 11. CDR3 nucleotides: TGTGCCAGCAGACAGCACGTAGGGGGCAACACAGATACGCAGTATTTT. This gives the protein CASRQHVGGNTDTQYF.

The rearrangement links TRBV20-1 to TRBJ1-5; possibly TRBD1 for D (5 bases). The V end was cut by 2 bases, the J end by 3 bases, with 11 bases between. The germline CDR1 and CDR2 sequences are DFQATT and SNEGSKA (reference sequence). This CDR3 is 14 amino acids long. The chain's CDR3 is CSARNRQHNQPQHF. The CDR3 bases are TGCAGTGCTAGAAATAGACAGCACAATCAGCCCCAGCATTTT.

This sequence joins TRBV29-1 and TRBJ2-2; the D gene is possibly TRBD1 (6 bases). The germline V gene encodes CDR1 SQVTM and CDR2 ANQGSEA. V was cut by 4 bases and J by 1 base, with 10 bases left in between. The CDR3 sequence is 14 residues long. CDR3 protein: CSVAGTMNTGELFF. The CDR3, as DNA: TGCAGCGTTGCCGGGACAATGAACACCGGGGAGCTGTTTTTT.